The entry that follows covers one T cell receptor beta chain sequence. Its specific antigen is unknown. There are no base qualities to consult, and no much larger clone falls within one base. Per the publication, the treatment or condition label means: live attenuated yellow fever vaccine strain. At each blood-draw timepoint, two biological replicates of bulk PBMCs were collected. PBMCs were isolated from peripheral blood using a standard Ficoll-Paque protocol. RNA was extracted with TriZol from bulk PBMCs, CD4 and CD8 fractions, and dextramer-positive and dextramer-negative fractions. This record belongs to a study of T cells after yellow fever vaccination (dated by TCRdb to between 2019 and 2020). Regarding the complete study: Libraries from fractions with low cell numbers were prepared with the SMART-Seq v4 Ultra Low Input RNA kit. To track T-cell clones before and after primary and booster YFV17D yellow fever vaccination, bulk TCR alpha and beta repertoires were sequenced longitudinally. The cohort comprised two healthy male donors, one aged 18 to 30 and one aged 30 to 40 years. Blood samples were taken at several timepoints before and after primary and secondary immunization, and bulk PBMC replicates and cell subsets were isolated.

This sample was sequenced with an Illumina NovaSeq 6000. TCR cDNA was synthesized by 5'RACE template switching, through which a universal primer site and unique molecular identifiers were introduced. Priming of cDNA synthesis was performed from both the TCR alpha and TCR beta constant segments. Libraries were amplified in two PCR steps, with sample barcodes and sequencing adapters added in the second step. Sequencing of the libraries was done on either Illumina HiSeq 2500 (2x100 bp) or NovaSeq (2x150 bp). Under the source paper's analysis protocol: Demultiplexing of reads and collapsing into UMI consensus sequences were performed with MIGEC, and V(D)J alignment was carried out with MiXCR. Clonotypes responding to the vaccine were identified with edgeR on replicate PBMC samples, with the criteria of FDR below 0.01 and a log2 fold change above 5 up to day 15. CD4 or CD8 identity was assigned to each bulk clonotype according to whether the clonotype was present at higher abundance in the sequenced CD4 repertoire or the sequenced CD8 repertoire. TCRdb handled the public reads itself, with Q25 trimming in fastp and clone calling in MiXCR, and kept productive beta chains. CDR3 protein sequences are deduplicated, and each keeps its most common genes and DNA. V and J calls and clone size were set by TCRdb, not the authors. The sample table shows 300,000 to 350,000 distinct CDR3 sequences, and around 4.1% are seen once. The top ten clones comprise roughly 24% of the sample.

The CDR1 and CDR2 encoded by the germline V gene (reference sequence) are SEHNR and FQNEAQ. The CDR3 sequence holds 16 residues, the cysteine and phenylalanine included. CDR3 DNA only is kept here, 48 bases in frame from base 1. Trimming removed 4 bases from V and 0 bases from J, leaving 12 bases between the germline ends. What the research found in general, with its limitations: Because only a couple of donors were included in the study, the extent to which the findings can be generalized is limited. A small share of clonotypes occurred in both CD4 and CD8 compartments, likely arising from convergent recombination. The secondary T-cell response was found to be weaker but faster than the primary response, with a peak reached on day 5 rather than on day 15. After the booster, most of the clones that had expanded following primary vaccination were detected again (about 95% of CD4 and 80% to 90% of CD8), which suggests that memory was broadly maintained. FACS-sorted repertoires could contain abundant contaminating clonotypes from the bulk population, so computational filtering was required.

The TCR sequence derives from a man younger than 30 who received the YFV17D yellow fever vaccine. The sequenced sample was PBMCs, obtained 5 days after the yellow fever booster vaccination. Recombination linked TRBV7-9 to TRBJ1-4, and possibly TRBD1, on 6 matching bases. The nucleotide sequence reads TGTGCCAGCAGCTCCCGACAGGAACCAACTAATGAAAAACTGTTTTTT. It translates to CASSSRQEPTNEKLFF.